Following are 10 T cell receptor beta chains from one sample sequenced in a study of T-cell reconstitution after alpha-beta-depleted transplantation in children. TCRbeta library construction was performed incorporating unique molecular identifiers. MiXCR, applied by TCRdb to the PCR reads, yields one record per CDR3 protein. Among around 380,000 distinct CDR3 sequences, approximately 10% were seen once, and the ten largest hold approximately 5%. This specimen was PBMCs from the stem cell graft donor, taken from the stem cell graft. These receptors originate from a human donor who donated a stem cell graft to a child with acute myeloid leukemia.

This clonotype was detected a few times. The CDR3 sequence is CASSRDSLATEAFF. The CDR3, as DNA: TGTGCCAGCAGTAGGGACAGTTTGGCCACTGAAGCTTTCTTT. The rearrangement links TRBV6-1 to TRBJ1-1; TRBD1 agrees at 7 bases. The CDR3 spans 14 residues. With V trimmed by 5 bases and J by 4 bases, 7 bases remained unmatched. Germline V CDR1 and CDR2: MNHNS, SASEGT.

This clonotype was seen repeatedly, ten times or more. The CDR3 region is CASYGGGNPYEQYF. Written as DNA, the CDR3 is TGCGCCAGCTATGGCGGGGGGAACCCCTACGAGCAGTACTTC. The chain recombines TRBV10-2 with TRBJ2-7; 8 bases match TRBD2. The CDR3 runs 14 residues. V shed 8 bases and J 2 bases; nucleotides not matched to a gene: 8. Germline V lookup: CDR1 WSHSY, CDR2 SAAADI.

This chain joins TRBV3-1 and TRBJ2-7; 11 bases agree with TRBD2. CDR3 length: 15 amino acids. After removal of 3 bases from V and 6 bases from J, the junction contained 7 bases not matched to a gene. From germline, CDR1 is LGHDT and CDR2 YNNKEL (reference sequence). The chain's CDR3 is CASSHKITSGSEQYF. As DNA, the CDR3 is TGTGCCAGCAGCCACAAAATCACTAGCGGGAGCGAGCAGTACTTC.

This clonotype was counted between two and nine times. J is TRBJ2-1 and V is TRBV7-8, with 15 bases that match TRBD2. Germline V gene data show CDR1 as SGHVS and CDR2 as FQNEAQ. The length of the CDR3 is 18 residues. Germline trimming cut 5 bases from V and 5 bases from J; bases unmatched to any gene: 10. In nucleotides, the CDR3 is TGTGCCAGCAGCCGGGGACTAGCGGGAGGAAGCAGGGACAATGAGCAGTTCTTC. It is translated as CASSRGLAGGSRDNEQFF.

This clonotype has more than one count but fewer than ten. This rearrangement joins TRBV6-2 or TRBV6-3 to TRBJ2-2; no definite D call. The ends were cut back, 0 bases at V and 7 bases at J, with 12 bases in the middle. CDR3 length: 15 amino acids. Germline lookup yields CDR1 MNHEY and CDR2 SVGEGT. The CDR3 region has the DNA TGTGCCAGCAGTTACTCCAACAAGAGGAGCGGGGAGCTGTTTTTT. Translating it yields CASSYSNKRSGELFF.

This clonotype showed up just a few times. The V and J genes are TRBV10-3 and TRBJ2-1; no clear D gene. Germline CDR1 is ENHRY and CDR2 is SYGVKD. This CDR3 region has 13 residues. V lost 11 bases, J lost 3 bases, and 14 bases lay in between. The CDR3 loop reads CASTVQFYNEQFF. In DNA form, the CDR3 reads TGTGCCTCCACGGTCCAATTCTACAATGAGCAGTTCTTC.

This clonotype has only a few counts. J is TRBJ2-2 and V is TRBV7-2, with D uncertain. V was trimmed by 3 bases and J by 1 base, leaving 9 bases between them. Germline V gene data show CDR1 as SGHTA and CDR2 as FQGNSA. The CDR3 runs to 15 residues. This CDR3 reads CASSFLLGNTGELFF. CDR3 sequence (DNA): TGTGCCAGCAGCTTCTTGTTAGGGAACACCGGGGAGCTGTTTTTT.

The chain recombines TRBV20-1 with TRBJ2-3; tentative D call: TRBD1 (6 bases). The CDR3 consists of 14 residues. Germline V gives CDR1 DFQATT, CDR2 SNEGSKA (reference sequence). Trimming removed 4 bases from V and 2 bases from J, with 13 bases in between. The CDR3 region has the DNA TGCAGTGCTATACCGGGACACATCACAGATACGCAGTATTTT. It is translated as CSAIPGHITDTQYF.

Ten or more counts support this clonotype. The chain has TRBV7-2 and TRBJ1-5, with a weak D call TRBD1 (5 bases). CDR1 is SGHTA, CDR2 FQGNSA, per germline. Trimming cost V 1 base and J 0 bases, with 7 bases left between them. The CDR3 is 15 residues long. This CDR3 is CASSLGGVSNQPQHF. As DNA, the CDR3 is TGTGCCAGCAGCTTAGGGGGGGTTAGCAATCAGCCCCAGCATTTT.

V gene TRBV20-1 combines with J gene TRBJ1-5; no reliable D call. The germline V gene has CDR1 DFQATT and CDR2 SNEGSKA (reference sequence). The CDR3 length is 15 residues. V lost 4 bases and J 0 bases, leaving 13 bases between the germline ends. CDR3 residues: CSATHGVYSNQPQHF. The CDR3 nucleotides read TGCAGTGCTACACATGGGGTTTATAGCAATCAGCCCCAGCATTTT.